This T cell receptor (beta chain) was captured in a study of T cell repertoires in cytomegalovirus infection. Germline-derived CDR1 and CDR2 are DFQATT and SNEGSKA (reference sequence). This CDR3 is built from 15 residues. J gave up 0 bases and V 6 bases, and 9 bases lay outside the gene matches. This clonotype was found a few times. The antigen is unknown. TCRdb ran MiXCR on the reads and lists one entry per CDR3 protein. The sample lists under 350,000 distinct CDR3 sequences, less than 25% occurring once. The V and J genes are TRBV20-1 and TRBJ2-3, with TRBD1 identical over 7 bases. The sample in question was cultured PBMCs, obtained from culture after CMV antigen stimulation. The sequence came from a human donor in good health (CMV status not recorded). Some clones in this sample may be carry-over from other donors' samples. CDR3 in DNA: TGCAGTGCCCGTAGACAGGGCCTGAGCACAGATACGCAGTATTTT. This sequence encodes CSARRQGLSTDTQYF.